Following are 12 T cell receptor beta chains from one sample sequenced in a study of T cell responses to AZD1222 COVID-19 vaccine. Sequencing was performed with immunoSEQ multiplex PCR; in TCRdb, only in-frame clones are kept and a portion is missing. The table shows more than 120,000 clones, with around 91% occurring only once. Sequenced material: peripheral blood, taken 28 days after the second AZD1222 dose. These receptors came from an adult who received the AZD1222 COVID-19 vaccine.

V and J are TRBV18 and TRBJ2-7; the D call may be TRBD1 or TRBD2 (5 bases each). The germline V and J ends were trimmed by 3 bases and 3 bases, with 15 bases remaining between them. This CDR3 region has 15 residues. The V gene's germline CDR1 is KGHSH and CDR2 LQKENI. The CDR3 sequence is CASSPSAGSVYEQYV. The CDR3 DNA reads TGTGCCAGCTCACCTTCGGCAGGGAGCGTCTACGAGCAGTACGTC.

This chain uses TRBV12-3 or TRBV12-4 with TRBJ1-5, with D possibly TRBD1 on 5 matching bases. Trimming pared 7 bases from V and 1 base from J, leaving 8 bases between. The CDR3 covers 13 residues. CDR3 sequence (DNA): TGTGCCAGCAAAGGGGTGAGCAATCAGCCCCAGCATTTT. It translates to CASKGVSNQPQHF.

The chain uses TRBV7-2 and TRBJ2-3, with D maybe TRBD2 (5 bases). CDR1 is SGHTA and CDR2 is FQGNSA in the germline V gene. This CDR3 has 14 amino acids. V lost 8 bases to trimming and J lost 1 base, with 13 bases between them. CDR3 DNA: TGTGCCAGCGGTCGGGAACCGCGCACAGATACGCAGTATTTT. It yields the protein CASGREPRTDTQYF.

CDR3 bases: TGTGCCAGCAGTTCACAGGGGCCGGGCTATGGCTACACCTTC. Its protein is CASSSQGPGYGYTF. J is TRBJ1-2 and V is TRBV6-5; 7 nucleotides line up with TRBD1. The CDR3 is 14 residues long. Germline V CDR1 and CDR2: MNHEY, SVGAGI. Germline trimming cut 4 bases from V and 4 bases from J; bases unmatched to any gene: 6.

This chain links TRBV2 with TRBJ2-1, with D possibly TRBD2 on 5 matching bases. CDR3 length equals 14 residues. Trimming removed 6 bases at V and 4 bases at J, with 13 bases between. Germline loops: CDR1 SNHLY, CDR2 FYNNEI. The DNA of the CDR3 is TGTGCCAGCAGGCCCACCGGGGTTTACAATGAGCAGTTCTTC. It specifies CASRPTGVYNEQFF. Supplemented by reference TRBV2 and TRBJ2-1, the full variable domain reads EPEVTQTPSHQVTQMGQEVILRCVPISNHLYFYWYRQILGQKVEFLVSFYNNEISEKSEIFDDQFSVERPDGSNFTLKIRSTKLEDSAMYFCASRPTGVYNEQFFGPGTRLTVL.

The chain combines TRBV7-9 with TRBJ2-2, with D perhaps TRBD2 (5 bases). V was cut by 4 bases and J by 5 bases, with 14 bases left in between. This CDR3 is 15 amino acids long. Germline V CDR1 and CDR2: SEHNR, FQNEAQ (reference sequence). As DNA, the CDR3 is TGTGCCAGCAGCTCCCAGCGGTTCCGGACCGGGGAGCTGTTTTTT. Its protein product is CASSSQRFRTGELFF.

The chain uses TRBV7-2 and TRBJ1-1, with D tentatively TRBD1 (6 bases). The CDR3 is 13 residues long. CDR1 is SGHTA, CDR2 FQGNSA, per germline. The CDR3 DNA reads TGTGCTTCGGACAGAGCATCGAACACTGAAGCTTTCTTT. Protein product: CASDRASNTEAFF.

Here the CDR3 DNA reads TGTGCCAGCAGCCGCTGGGACCTACTAGCGGGAGGTCGAGAGGGCACAGATACGCAGTATTTT. Its protein product is CASSRWDLLAGGREGTDTQYF. The chain recombines TRBV21-1 with TRBJ2-3; TRBD2, as called in the table, went unchecked against the DNA. TRBV21-1 is shown as a pseudogene. The CDR3 runs to 21 residues.

This clone came up once. The V and J genes are TRBV7-9 and TRBJ2-1; D is unclear. The CDR3 is 14 residues long. Germline V gene lookup returns CDR1 SEHNR and CDR2 FQNEAQ (reference sequence). V lost 3 bases, J lost 2 bases, and 8 bases lay in between. CDR3 nucleotide sequence: TGTGCCAGCAGCTTGTCTACTACCTACAATGAGCAGTTCTTC. Translation gives CASSLSTTYNEQFF.

This clone was detected once. The chain joins TRBV27 to TRBJ2-3; 12 bases match TRBD2. CDR1 is MNHEY, CDR2 SMNVEV, per germline (reference sequence). The CDR3 covers 15 residues. Trimming took 3 bases from V and 6 from J; bases not matched to a gene: 4. CDR3 region: CASSFGLAGLDTQYF. DNA for the CDR3: TGTGCCAGCAGTTTCGGACTAGCGGGGTTGGATACGCAGTATTTT.

In its sample, this clone was seen once. The gene calls are TRBV4-2 and TRBJ2-3, with D uncertain. The V gene's germline CDR1 is LGHNA and CDR2 YNFKEQ. Trimming took 2 bases from V and 2 from J, leaving 8 bases between them. The CDR3 extends over 14 amino acids. CDR3 nucleotide sequence: TGTGCCAGCAGCCAAACACTGGTCACAGATACGCAGTATTTT. It codes for CASSQTLVTDTQYF.

The gene calls are TRBV5-6 and TRBJ1-1; D not resolved. The CDR3 contains 11 residues. Germline values: CDR1 SGHDT, CDR2 YYEEEE. Between the trimmed V and J ends, which lost 1 base and 4 bases, there was a span of 2 bases. CDR3 DNA sequence: TGTGCCAGCAGCTTGAGCACTGAAGCTTTCTTT. Translating gives CASSLSTEAFF. Full variable domain (missing parts from reference TRBV5-6 and TRBJ1-1): DAGVTQSPTHLIKTRGQQVTLRCSPKSGHDTVSWYQQALGQGPQFIFQYYEEEERQRGNFPDRFSGHQFPNYSSELNVNALLLGDSALYLCASSLSTEAFFGQGTRLTVV.